The present TCR beta chain was sequenced within a study of cytomegalovirus exposure and HLA in healthy donors. This CDR3 has 14 amino acids. Germline loops: CDR1 SNHLY, CDR2 FYNNEI. V trimming: 5 bases; J trimming: 2 bases; junction bases outside the gene matches: 3. Clones were sequenced by immunoSEQ multiplex PCR, and TCRdb holds only the in-frame ones, with some missing. The sample has about 170,000 clones; about nine tenths are singletons. This clone appeared once. Its target is unknown. General study points: Three chains tied to CMV proved CMV antigen-specific in vitro. The classifier, whose performance was assessed in both the original and validation cohorts, reportedly diagnosed cytomegalovirus status with high specificity and sensitivity. Rarity marked most TCR sequences, yet some public TCRs occurred in many donors.

This receptor was obtained from a young woman in good health and CMV-seropositive. The chain uses TRBV2 and TRBJ1-3; 7 nucleotides align to TRBD1. Sequencing was carried out using PBMCs. The CDR3 nucleotides are TGTGCCAGCAGTACCCAGGGGGCTGGAAACACCATATATTTT. Residues: CASSTQGAGNTIYF.